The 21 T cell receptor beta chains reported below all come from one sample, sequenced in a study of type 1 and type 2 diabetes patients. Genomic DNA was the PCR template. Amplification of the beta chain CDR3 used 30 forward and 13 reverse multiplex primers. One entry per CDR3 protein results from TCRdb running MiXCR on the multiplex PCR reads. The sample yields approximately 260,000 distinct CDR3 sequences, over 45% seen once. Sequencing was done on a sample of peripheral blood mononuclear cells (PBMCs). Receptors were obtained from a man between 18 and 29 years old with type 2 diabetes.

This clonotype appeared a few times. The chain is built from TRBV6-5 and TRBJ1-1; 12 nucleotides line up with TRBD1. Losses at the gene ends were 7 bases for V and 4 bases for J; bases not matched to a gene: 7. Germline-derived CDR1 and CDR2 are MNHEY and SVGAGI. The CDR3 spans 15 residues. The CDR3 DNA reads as TGTGCCAGCACACCGGGACAGGGGGCTGGCACTGAAGCTTTCTTT. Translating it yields CASTPGQGAGTEAFF.

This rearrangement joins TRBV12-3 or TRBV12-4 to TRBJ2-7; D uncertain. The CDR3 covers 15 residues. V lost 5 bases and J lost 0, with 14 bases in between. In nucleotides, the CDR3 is TGTGCCAGCAGTCCGGACCCCTTGAGCTCCTACGAGCAGTACTTC. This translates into CASSPDPLSSYEQYF.

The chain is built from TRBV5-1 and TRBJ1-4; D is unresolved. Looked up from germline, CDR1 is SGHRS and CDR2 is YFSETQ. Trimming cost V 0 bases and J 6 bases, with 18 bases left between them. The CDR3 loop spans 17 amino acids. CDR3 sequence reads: CASSLAVSSSLDEKLFF. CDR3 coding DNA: TGCGCCAGCAGCTTGGCCGTTTCGAGTTCCCTGGATGAAAAACTGTTTTTT.

The CDR3 coding sequence is TGTGCCAGCAGGATGTCCTACGGCTACACCTTC. Its translation is CASRMSYGYTF. This chain uses TRBV6-6 with TRBJ1-2, with D unresolved. CDR3 length: 11 amino acids. Trimming cost V 6 bases and J 8 bases, with 10 bases left between them. CDR1 is MNHNY, CDR2 SVGAGI, per germline (reference sequence).

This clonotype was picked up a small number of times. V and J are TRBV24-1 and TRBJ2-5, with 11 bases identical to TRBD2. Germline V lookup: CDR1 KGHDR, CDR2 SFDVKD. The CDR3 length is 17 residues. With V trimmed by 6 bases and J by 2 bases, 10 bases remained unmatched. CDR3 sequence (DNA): TGTGCCACCAGTCCCAAGGTAGCGGGAGGGAAGCAAGAGACCCAGTACTTC. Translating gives CATSPKVAGGKQETQYF.

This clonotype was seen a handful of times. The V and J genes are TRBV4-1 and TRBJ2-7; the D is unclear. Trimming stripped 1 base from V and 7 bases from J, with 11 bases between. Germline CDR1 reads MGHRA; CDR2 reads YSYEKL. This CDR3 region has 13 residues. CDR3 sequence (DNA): TGCGCCAGCAGCCAAGCGAATAACGATGAGCAGTACTTC. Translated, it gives CASSQANNDEQYF.

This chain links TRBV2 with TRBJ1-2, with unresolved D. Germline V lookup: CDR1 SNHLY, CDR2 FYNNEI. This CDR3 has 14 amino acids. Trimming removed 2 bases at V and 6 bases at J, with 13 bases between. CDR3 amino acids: CASSERFQSHGYTF. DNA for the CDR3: TGTGCCAGCAGTGAACGTTTCCAGTCCCATGGCTACACCTTC.

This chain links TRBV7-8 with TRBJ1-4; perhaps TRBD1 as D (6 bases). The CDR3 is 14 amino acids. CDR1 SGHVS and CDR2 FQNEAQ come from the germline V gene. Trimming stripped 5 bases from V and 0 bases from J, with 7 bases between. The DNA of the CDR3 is TGTGCCAGCAGCCAGGGGTCAACTAATGAAAAACTGTTTTTT. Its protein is CASSQGSTNEKLFF.

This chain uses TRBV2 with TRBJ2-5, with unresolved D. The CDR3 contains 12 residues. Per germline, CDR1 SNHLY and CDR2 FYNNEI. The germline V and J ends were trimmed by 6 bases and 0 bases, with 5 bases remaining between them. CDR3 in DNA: TGTGCCAGCAGGGACGACCAAGAGACCCAGTACTTC. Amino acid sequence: CASRDDQETQYF. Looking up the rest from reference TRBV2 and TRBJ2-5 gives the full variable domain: EPEVTQTPSHQVTQMGQEVILRCVPISNHLYFYWYRQILGQKVEFLVSFYNNEISEKSEIFDDQFSVERPDGSNFTLKIRSTKLEDSAMYFCASRDDQETQYFGPGTRLLVL.

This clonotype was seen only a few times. The CDR3 is CASSPVRQGSRSYNEQFF. The DNA of the CDR3 is TGTGCCAGCAGCCCGGTCCGACAGGGGTCTCGCTCCTACAATGAGCAGTTCTTC. The chain has TRBV14 and TRBJ2-1; 8 bases match TRBD1. J was trimmed by 0 bases and V by 4 bases; bases with no gene match: 11. The CDR3 sequence is 18 residues long. Germline CDR1 SGHDN, CDR2 FVKESK.

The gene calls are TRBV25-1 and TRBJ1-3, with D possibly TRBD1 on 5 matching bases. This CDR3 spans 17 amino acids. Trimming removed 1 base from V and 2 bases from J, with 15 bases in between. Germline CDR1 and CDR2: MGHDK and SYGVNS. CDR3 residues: CASSELRETETGNTIYF. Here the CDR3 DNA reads TGTGCCAGCAGTGAATTAAGGGAGACAGAGACTGGAAACACCATATATTTT.

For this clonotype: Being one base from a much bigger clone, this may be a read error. The CDR3 region has the DNA TGTGCCAGCAGCAAGGTAGGGTGGAATGAGCAGTTCTTC. It yields the protein CASSKVGWNEQFF. The chain is built from TRBV14 and TRBJ2-1; D gene uncertain. Germline values: CDR1 SGHDN, CDR2 FVKESK. With 5 bases removed from V and 7 bases from J, the gap between germline ends came to 12 bases. CDR3 length equals 13 residues.

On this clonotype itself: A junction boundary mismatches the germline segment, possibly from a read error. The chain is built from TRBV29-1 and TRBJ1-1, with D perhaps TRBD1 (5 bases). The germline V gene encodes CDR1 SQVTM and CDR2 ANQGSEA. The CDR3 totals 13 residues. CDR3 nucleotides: TGCAGCGTTGAATTGGAGTTGGTAGCGGGACGGGCCTTT. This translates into CSVELELVAGRAF.

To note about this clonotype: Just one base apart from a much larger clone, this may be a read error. The CDR3 protein is CASSPHFNEQYF. The CDR3 DNA is TGTGCCAGCAGCCCTCACTTCAACGAGCAGTACTTC. The genes are TRBV7-8 and TRBJ2-7; D call uncertain. CDR1 and CDR2 (germline): SGHVS, FQNEAQ. The ends were cut back, 5 bases at V and 5 bases at J, with 10 bases in the middle. The CDR3 length is 12 residues. Full variable domain (remainder filled in from reference TRBV7-8 and TRBJ2-7): GAGVSQSPRYKVAKRGQDVALRCDPISGHVSLFWYQQALGQGPEFLTYFQNEAQLDKSGLPSDRFFAERPEGSVSTLKIQRTQQEDSAVYLCASSPHFNEQYFGPGTRLTVT.

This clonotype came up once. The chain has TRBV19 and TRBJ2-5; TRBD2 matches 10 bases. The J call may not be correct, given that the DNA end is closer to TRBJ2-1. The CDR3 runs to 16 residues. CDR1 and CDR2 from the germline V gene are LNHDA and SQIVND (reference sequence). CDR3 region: CASSIRLAGADNEQFF. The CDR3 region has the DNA TGTGCCAGTAGTATTCGGCTAGCGGGGGCGGACAATGAGCAGTTCTTC.

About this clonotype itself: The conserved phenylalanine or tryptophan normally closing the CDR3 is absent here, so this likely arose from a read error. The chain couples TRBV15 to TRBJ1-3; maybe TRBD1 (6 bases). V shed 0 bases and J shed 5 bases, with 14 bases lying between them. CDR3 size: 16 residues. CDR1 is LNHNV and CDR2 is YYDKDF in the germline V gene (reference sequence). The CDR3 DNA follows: TGTGCCACCAGCAGAGATCGAGGGGGGGCTAGAAACACCATATATTCT. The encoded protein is CATSRDRGGARNTIYS.

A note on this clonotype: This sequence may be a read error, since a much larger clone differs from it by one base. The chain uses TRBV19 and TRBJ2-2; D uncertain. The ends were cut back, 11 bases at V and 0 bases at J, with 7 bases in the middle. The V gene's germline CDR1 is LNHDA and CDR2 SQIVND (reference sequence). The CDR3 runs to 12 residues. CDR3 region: CAGTSNTGELFF. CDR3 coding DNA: TGTGCCGGTACTTCGAACACCGGGGAGCTGTTTTTT.

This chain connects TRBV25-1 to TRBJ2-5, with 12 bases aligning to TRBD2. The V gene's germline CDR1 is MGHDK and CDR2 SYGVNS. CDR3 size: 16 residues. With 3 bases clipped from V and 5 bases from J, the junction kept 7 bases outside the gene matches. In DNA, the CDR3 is TGTGCCAGCAGTGAGGCTAGCGGGGGGGCCCGCGAGACCCAGTACTTC. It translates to CASSEASGGARETQYF.

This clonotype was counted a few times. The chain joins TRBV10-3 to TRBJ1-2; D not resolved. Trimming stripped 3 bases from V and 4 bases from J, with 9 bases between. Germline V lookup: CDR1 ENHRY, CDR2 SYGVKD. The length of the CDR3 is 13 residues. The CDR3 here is CAISDNGIYGYTF. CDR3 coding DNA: TGTGCCATCAGTGATAACGGAATCTATGGCTACACCTTC.

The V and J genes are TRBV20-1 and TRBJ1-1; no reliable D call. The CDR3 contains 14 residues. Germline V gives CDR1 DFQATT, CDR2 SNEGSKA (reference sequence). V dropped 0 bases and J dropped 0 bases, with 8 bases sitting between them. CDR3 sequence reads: CSAREGGMNTEAFF. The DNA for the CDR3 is TGCAGTGCTAGAGAAGGAGGTATGAACACTGAAGCTTTCTTT.

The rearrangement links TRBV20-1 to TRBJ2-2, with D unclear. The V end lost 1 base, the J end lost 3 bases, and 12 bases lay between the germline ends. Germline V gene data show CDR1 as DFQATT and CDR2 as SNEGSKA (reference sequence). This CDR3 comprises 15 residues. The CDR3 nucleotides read TGCAGTGCTAGAGGTTCGAGGACGGACACCGGGGAGCTGTTTTTT. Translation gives CSARGSRTDTGELFF.